The rows below give T cell receptor beta chains drawn from one sample of a study of PD-1 blockade in classical Hodgkin lymphoma. Profiled with immunoSEQ multiplex PCR; TCRdb holds only in-frame clones, not every one. Among approximately 79,000 clones listed, nearly 95% were seen once. The input for sequencing was peripheral blood mononuclear cells (PBMCs), taken before the second cycle of nivolumab. These receptors were collected from a human donor with classical Hodgkin lymphoma. CDR3s include the opening cysteine and the closing phenylalanine or tryptophan. The D gene is left open where the match is weak. Size tells how often a clone was seen (once, few, many) or the class of an expanded clone, and some rows leave it out.

d_gene	v_gene	j_gene	abundance	CDR3nt	CDR3aa
.	TRBV29-1	TRBJ1-1	.	TGCAGCGTATATGGACCGGGACAAATTAACACTGAAGCTTTCTTT	CSVYGPGQINTEAFF
TRBD1	TRBV2	TRBJ1-5	.	TGTGCCAGCAGTGCCGGGACAGGGGGCCGCAATCAGCCCCAGCATTTT	CASSAGTGGRNQPQHF
TRBD1	TRBV27	TRBJ1-2	.	TGTGCCAGCGGGACAGGGCCTGGCTACACCTTC	CASGTGPGYTF
.	TRBV7-9	TRBJ2-3	.	TGTGCCAGCAGCTCCACAGATACGCAGTATTTT	CASSSTDTQYF
.	TRBV9	TRBJ2-3	once	TGTGCCAGCAGCGTAAACTCGCCTAAAACTACAGATACGCAGTATTTT	CASSVNSPKTTDTQYF
.	TRBV2	TRBJ2-2	.	TGTGCCAGCAGTGGCTACCAGGGGAACACCGGGGAGCTGTTTTTT	CASSGYQGNTGELFF
.	TRBV11-2	TRBJ1-2	few	TGTGCCAGCAGCTTAGGGCAGGTGAACAGCTACACCTTC	CASSLGQVNSYTF
.	TRBV7-8	TRBJ2-7	once	TGTGCCAGCAGCCCCCTGAGGGGCCTGGACTACGAGCAGTACTTC	CASSPLRGLDYEQYF
.	TRBV27	TRBJ1-3	.	TGTGCCACACCGGAGAGGGGGGCGAACCGTGGAAACACCATATATTTT	CATPERGANRGNTIYF
.	TRBV19	TRBJ2-5	.	TGTGCCAGTAGTATTAGGGAGACCCAGTACTTC	CASSIRETQYF
.	TRBV27	TRBJ2-1	.	TGTGCCAGCAGTTTATCGGAGGGGGATTCCTACAATGAGCAGTTCTTC	CASSLSEGDSYNEQFF
.	TRBV7-2	TRBJ1-5	.	TGTGCCAGCAGCTTAGGGGGGGGCAGTCGGACGCGTCAGCCCCAGCATTTT	CASSLGGGSRTRQPQHF
.	TRBV30	TRBJ2-6	once	TGTGCCTGGAGTGTAGACTCTGGGGCCAACGTCCTGACTTTC	CAWSVDSGANVLTF
TRBD1	TRBV5-5	TRBJ2-7	.	TGTGCCAGCGAGTCCCGGGACAGCTCCTACGAGCAGTACTTC	CASESRDSSYEQYF
.	TRBV28	TRBJ1-1	.	TGTGCCAGCAGTTTACAGGACAGCGAAGCTTTCTTT	CASSLQDSEAFF
TRBD1	TRBV7-9	TRBJ2-5	.	TGTGCCAGCAGCGCGACAGGGGGCTTGAAGACCCAGTACTTC	CASSATGGLKTQYF
TRBD2	TRBV5-6	TRBJ2-3	.	TGTGCCAGCAGCTTAAGGCTAGCGGGAGGGCCGGGCACAGATACGCAGTATTTT	CASSLRLAGGPGTDTQYF
.	TRBV5-1	TRBJ1-2	once	TGCGCCAGCAGCCGGGTGCAAGGTAACTATGGCTACACCTTC	CASSRVQGNYGYTF
.	TRBV27	TRBJ2-7	.	TGTGCCAGCAGTCCTATCCAGTGGTACGAGCAGTACTTC	CASSPIQWYEQYF
TRBD2	TRBV13	TRBJ2-3	.	TGTGCCAGCACAATTGGGAGGGCCGGGGATACGCAGTATTTT	CASTIGRAGDTQYF
TRBD2	TRBV5-4	TRBJ2-1	.	TGTGCCAGCAGCTTGGAGGGTCGACTAGCGGGAGTTTCATACAATGAGCAGTTCTTC	CASSLEGRLAGVSYNEQFF
.	TRBV6-5	TRBJ2-1	.	TGTGCCAGCAGCCGAGAAGCCGGGACGGGGGAGCAGTTCTTC	CASSREAGTGEQFF
TRBD1	TRBV30	TRBJ2-2	.	TGTGCCTGGAATTTCATCCAGGGGGCCGGGGAGCTGTTTTTT	CAWNFIQGAGELFF
.	TRBV11-2	TRBJ1-2	.	TGTGCCAGCAGCAGGTGGGCTAACTATGGCTACACCTTC	CASSRWANYGYTF
TRBD2	TRBV7-6	TRBJ2-3	.	TGTGCCAGCAGCCCCCCGGGGGGCGGGAGGGCCACAGATACGCAGTATTTT	CASSPPGGGRATDTQYF
.	TRBV5-6	TRBJ2-7	.	TGTGCCAGCAGCTTACAGGGCGGGGGGCAGTACTTC	CASSLQGGGQYF
.	TRBV27	TRBJ1-1	once	TGTGCCAGCAGTGCAGACCGGGACTGGACGACGAGAACTGAAGCTTTCTTT	CASSADRDWTTRTEAFF
.	TRBV30	TRBJ2-7	.	TGTGCCTGGACCCACAAGGGTAACCCCTACGAGCAGTACTTC	CAWTHKGNPYEQYF
TRBD1	TRBV6-6	TRBJ1-2	.	TGTGCCAGCAGGGGACAGGGCTCTAACTATGGCTACACCTTC	CASRGQGSNYGYTF
TRBD1	TRBV2	TRBJ2-5	few	TGTGCCAGCAGCCGCCGGACAGGGCAAGAGACCCAGTACTTC	CASSRRTGQETQYF
TRBD1	TRBV7-9	TRBJ1-4	.	TGTGCCAGCAGCGCGGACAGGAAAGGTGAAAAACTGTTTTTT	CASSADRKGEKLFF
TRBD2	TRBV7-9	TRBJ2-1	.	TGTGCCAGCGCTCGGAGCCTAGCGGGATTCAATGAGCAGTTCTTC	CASARSLAGFNEQFF
TRBD2	TRBV9	TRBJ2-4	.	TGTGCCAGCAGCGAGAGGGGCGGACTAGCGGGAGGGAAAAACATTCAGTACTTC	CASSERGGLAGGKNIQYF
TRBD1	TRBV27	TRBJ2-7	once	TGTGCCAGCAGTTTAAAAAGACAGGGGGCCTCCTACGAGCAGTACTTC	CASSLKRQGASYEQYF
.	TRBV10-3	TRBJ1-1	.	TGTGCCATCAGAGACCGAGGGACGGTGTCCACTGAAGCTTTCTTT	CAIRDRGTVSTEAFF
.	TRBV5-1	TRBJ2-3	.	TGCGCCAGCAGCCAACCTAGTCGTAGCACAGATACGCAGTATTTT	CASSQPSRSTDTQYF
.	TRBV28	TRBJ1-1	.	TGTGCCAGCAGGGACGGGAATGAAGCTTTCTTT	CASRDGNEAFF
.	TRBV19	TRBJ2-7	.	TGTGCCAGTAGTCTCAGTGCGGGCAGGCCAGCCTACGAGCAGTACTTC	CASSLSAGRPAYEQYF
TRBD1	TRBV2	TRBJ1-1	.	TGTGCCAGCAGTGATGGGACAGGGAGTGAAGCTTTCTTT	CASSDGTGSEAFF
.	TRBV7-6	TRBJ2-7	once	TGTGCCAGCAGCCCGGGGGTAGCGGCCCTCTACGAGCAGTACTTC	CASSPGVAALYEQYF
.	TRBV9	TRBJ2-2	.	TGTGCCAGCAGCGTAGGTAGGGGGGAGCTGTTTTTT	CASSVGRGELFF
TRBD1	TRBV7-9	TRBJ2-7	.	TGTGCCAGCAGCCCGCGCGACAGGGGGGCTTTCTACGAGCAGTACTTC	CASSPRDRGAFYEQYF
TRBD2	TRBV28	TRBJ2-3	.	TGTGCCAGCAGTTCGAAGCGGGAGGGTGGGACAGATACGCAGTATTTT	CASSSKREGGTDTQYF
.	TRBV28	TRBJ2-5	.	TGTGCCAGCAGTCAGGGGAGAGAGACCCAGTACTTC	CASSQGRETQYF
.	TRBV19	TRBJ1-1	few	TGTGCCAGTACCGGAGGGCCAGGGCGAGACACTGAAGCTTTCTTT	CASTGGPGRDTEAFF
TRBD1	TRBV5-1	TRBJ1-4	.	TGCGCCAGCAGCCAATCACAGGGGGCAGTTGAAAAACTGTTTTTT	CASSQSQGAVEKLFF
.	TRBV9	TRBJ1-1	.	TGTGCCAGCAGCGTTGACACTGAAGCTTTCTTT	CASSVDTEAFF
.	TRBV5-6	TRBJ1-5	few	TGTGCCAGCAGCTTGGGGTGGGGTTATCAGCCCCAGCATTTT	CASSLGWGYQPQHF
.	TRBV10-1	TRBJ2-2	.	TGCGCCAGCAGTGATAATTCGCTCCCCTCGGAACGAAACACCGGGGAGCTGTTTTTT	CASSDNSLPSERNTGELFF
TRBD1	TRBV5-4	TRBJ1-4	.	TGTGCCAGCAGCTCTGGAGGGGGCTCAGGTGAAAAACTGTTTTTT	CASSSGGGSGEKLFF
TRBD2	TRBV9	TRBJ2-1	.	TGTGCCAGCAGCGTAGAGAGGGCGGGAGGTGTGTTCTTC	CASSVERAGGVFF
TRBD1	TRBV18	TRBJ2-7	.	TGTGCCAGCTCCGGAACAGGGGTCTACGAGCAGTACTTC	CASSGTGVYEQYF
.	TRBV4-1	TRBJ1-2	.	TGCGCCAGCAGCCAAGCTCCAGGCCACTATGGCTACACCTTC	CASSQAPGHYGYTF
TRBD2	TRBV10-3	TRBJ2-2	.	TGTGCCACAGGGACTAGCCGAGAGAACACCGGGGAGCTGTTTTTT	CATGTSRENTGELFF
.	TRBV27	TRBJ2-4	.	TGTGCCAGCAGTTTACAGGGTCTGGGTTTGAGAAACATTCAGTACTTC	CASSLQGLGLRNIQYF
.	TRBV4-1	TRBJ1-4	.	TGCGCCAGCAGCCAAGGGGCAGCTTTGAATGAAAAACTGTTTTTT	CASSQGAALNEKLFF
TRBD1	TRBV5-4	TRBJ1-2	.	TGTGCCAGCACGACAGGGCCCGATTACTATGGCTACACCTTC	CASTTGPDYYGYTF
.	TRBV18	TRBJ2-6	.	TGTGCCAGCTCACCCCAGGGGACTGGGGCCAACGTCCTGACTTTC	CASSPQGTGANVLTF
.	TRBV28	TRBJ2-7	.	TGTGCCAGCAGTTCCCCCGGGTTCGCCTACGAGCAGTACTTC	CASSSPGFAYEQYF